The clone carrying this T cell receptor (beta chain) came up a few times. What it binds is not known. CDR3 length equals 14 residues. Germline V lookup: CDR1 SGDLS, CDR2 YYNGEE. Trimming cost V 3 bases and J 5 bases, with 9 bases left between them. Primed by a sample-barcoded 5' primer and a J-beta primer mix, a second PCR proceeded for 7 to 11 cycles. A template-switch adaptor that had 12 random nucleotides put a tag on each cDNA molecule. TCRdb reanalysed the 5' RACE reads using MiXCR and keeps one entry per CDR3 protein. The repertoire holds more than 800,000 distinct CDR3 sequences, with 40% to 55% as singletons. This entry belongs to a study of blood T cells in healthy people across ages. Notes on the study in general: A roughly linear fall in TCR beta diversity per million T cells was seen with increasing age.

This sequence joins TRBV9 and TRBJ1-6; maybe TRBD1 (5 bases). The sequence was collected from a woman in her sixties or seventies in good health. The sample consisted of blood. The chain's CDR3 is CASSAGRNNSPLHF. The CDR3 bases are TGTGCCAGCAGCGCGGGACGGAATAATTCACCCCTCCACTTT.